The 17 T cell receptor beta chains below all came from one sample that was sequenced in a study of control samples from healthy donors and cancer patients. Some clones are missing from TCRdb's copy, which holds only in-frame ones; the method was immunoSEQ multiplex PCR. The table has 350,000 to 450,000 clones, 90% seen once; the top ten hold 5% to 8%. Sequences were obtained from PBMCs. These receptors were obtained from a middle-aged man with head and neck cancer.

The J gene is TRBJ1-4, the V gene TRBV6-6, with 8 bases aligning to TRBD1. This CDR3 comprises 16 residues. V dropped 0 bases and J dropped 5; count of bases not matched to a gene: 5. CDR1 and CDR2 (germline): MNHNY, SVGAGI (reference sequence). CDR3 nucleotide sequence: TGTGCCAGCAGTTACTCGGCCGGACAGGGCAATGAAAAACTGTTTTTT. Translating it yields CASSYSAGQGNEKLFF.

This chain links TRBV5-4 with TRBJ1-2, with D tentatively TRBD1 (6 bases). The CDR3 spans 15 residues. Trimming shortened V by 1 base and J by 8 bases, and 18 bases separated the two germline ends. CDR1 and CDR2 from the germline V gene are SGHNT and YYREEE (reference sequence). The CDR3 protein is CASSLNGGLGEGYTF. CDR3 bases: TGTGCCAGCAGCTTGAACGGGGGGCTAGGCGAGGGCTACACCTTC.

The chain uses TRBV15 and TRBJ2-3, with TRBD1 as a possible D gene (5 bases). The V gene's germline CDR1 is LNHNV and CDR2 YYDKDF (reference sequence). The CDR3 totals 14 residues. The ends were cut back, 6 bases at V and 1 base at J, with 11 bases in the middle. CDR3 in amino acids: CATRHGQGTDTQYF. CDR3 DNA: TGTGCCACCAGACACGGACAAGGCACAGATACGCAGTATTTT.

CDR3 DNA: TGTGCCAGCAGCGCCGGGGACGATGAGCAGTTCTTC. Protein sequence: CASSAGDDEQFF. The J gene is TRBJ2-1, the V gene TRBV7-8; D is perhaps TRBD1 or TRBD2 (5 bases each). CDR3 length: 12 amino acids. Looked up from germline, CDR1 is SGHVS and CDR2 is FQNEAQ. Trimming stripped 5 bases from V and 8 bases from J, with 10 bases between.

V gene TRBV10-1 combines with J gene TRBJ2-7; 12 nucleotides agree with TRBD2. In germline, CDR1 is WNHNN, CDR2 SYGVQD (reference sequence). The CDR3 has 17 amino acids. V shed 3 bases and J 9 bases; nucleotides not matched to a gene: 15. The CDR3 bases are TGCGCCAGCAGTGACTCCGGGACTAGCGGGCCTGGGGTTGGGCAGTACTTC. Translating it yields CASSDSGTSGPGVGQYF.

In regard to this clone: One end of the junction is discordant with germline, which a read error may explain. DNA of the CDR3: TGTGCCATCAGTGAGTCATTCAGGAGAGAGGGATACATTGAGCAGTTCTTC. The encoded protein is CAISESFRREGYIEQFF. V gene TRBV10-3 combines with J gene TRBJ2-1, with D perhaps TRBD2 (5 bases). CDR1 and CDR2 (germline): ENHRY, SYGVKD. The CDR3 covers 17 residues.

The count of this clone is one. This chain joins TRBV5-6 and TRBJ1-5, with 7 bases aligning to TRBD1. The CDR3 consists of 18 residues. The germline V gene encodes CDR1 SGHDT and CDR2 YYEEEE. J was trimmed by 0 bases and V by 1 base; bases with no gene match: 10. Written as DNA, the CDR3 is TGTGCCAGCAGCTTGAGACAGGGAGGGAGCAATAGCAATCAGCCCCAGCATTTT. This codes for CASSLRQGGSNSNQPQHF.

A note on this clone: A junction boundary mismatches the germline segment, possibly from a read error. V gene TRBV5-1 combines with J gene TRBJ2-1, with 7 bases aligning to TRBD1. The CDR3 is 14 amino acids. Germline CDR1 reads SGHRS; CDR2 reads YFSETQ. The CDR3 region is CASNLDRSNNEQFF. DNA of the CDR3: TGCGCCAGCAACTTGGACAGGTCTAACAATGAGCAGTTCTTC.

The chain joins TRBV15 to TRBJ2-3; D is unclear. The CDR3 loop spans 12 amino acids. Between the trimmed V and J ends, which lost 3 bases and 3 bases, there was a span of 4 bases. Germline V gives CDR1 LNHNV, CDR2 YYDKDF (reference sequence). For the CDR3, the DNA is TGTGCCACCAGCAGCGATACAGATACGCAGTATTTT. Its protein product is CATSSDTDTQYF.

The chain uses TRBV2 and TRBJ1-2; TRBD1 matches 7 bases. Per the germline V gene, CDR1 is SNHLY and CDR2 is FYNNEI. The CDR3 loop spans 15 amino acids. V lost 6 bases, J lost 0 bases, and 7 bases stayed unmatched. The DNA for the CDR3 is TGTGCCAGCAGCCTACAGGGGATAGCTAACTATGGCTACACCTTC. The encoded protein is CASSLQGIANYGYTF.

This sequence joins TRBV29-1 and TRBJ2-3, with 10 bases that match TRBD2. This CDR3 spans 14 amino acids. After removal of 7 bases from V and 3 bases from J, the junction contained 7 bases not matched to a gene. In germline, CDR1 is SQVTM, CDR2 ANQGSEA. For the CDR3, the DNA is TGCAGCGAAACTACTAGCGGGACGACAGATACGCAGTATTTT. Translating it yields CSETTSGTTDTQYF.

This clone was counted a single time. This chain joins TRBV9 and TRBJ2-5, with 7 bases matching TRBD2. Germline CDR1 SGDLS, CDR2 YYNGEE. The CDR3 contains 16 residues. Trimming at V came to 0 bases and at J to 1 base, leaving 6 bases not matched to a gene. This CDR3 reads CASSVGRGGAQETQYF. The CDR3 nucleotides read TGTGCCAGCAGCGTAGGTAGGGGAGGGGCCCAAGAGACCCAGTACTTC. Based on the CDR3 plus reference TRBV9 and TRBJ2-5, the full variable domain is DSGVTQTPKHLITATGQRVTLRCSPRSGDLSVYWYQQSLDQGLQFLIQYYNGEERAKGNILERFSAQQFPDLHSELNLSSLELGDSALYFCASSVGRGGAQETQYFGPGTRLLVL.

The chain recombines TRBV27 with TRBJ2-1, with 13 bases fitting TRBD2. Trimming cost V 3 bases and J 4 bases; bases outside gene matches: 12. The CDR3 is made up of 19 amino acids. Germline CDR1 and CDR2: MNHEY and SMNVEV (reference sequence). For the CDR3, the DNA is TGTGCCAGCAGTTTTCTCCCCGGGACTAGCGGGACTGGGTACAATGAGCAGTTCTTC. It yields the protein CASSFLPGTSGTGYNEQFF.

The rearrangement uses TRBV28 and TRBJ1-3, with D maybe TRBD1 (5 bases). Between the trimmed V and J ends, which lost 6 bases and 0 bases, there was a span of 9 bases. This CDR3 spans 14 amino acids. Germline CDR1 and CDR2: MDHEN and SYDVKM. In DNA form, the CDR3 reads TGTGCCAGCAGGGGGGGGATCTCTGGAAACACCATATATTTT. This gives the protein CASRGGISGNTIYF.

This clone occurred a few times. CDR3 coding DNA: TGTGCCACCAGTGATAGAACTGGGACAGGGGGTGGCTACACCTTC. Its protein is CATSDRTGTGGGYTF. The gene calls are TRBV24-1 and TRBJ1-2, with 11 bases fitting TRBD1. Germline V gene sequence: CDR1 KGHDR, CDR2 SFDVKD. With V trimmed by 3 bases and J by 7 bases, 6 bases remained unmatched. The CDR3 loop spans 15 amino acids.

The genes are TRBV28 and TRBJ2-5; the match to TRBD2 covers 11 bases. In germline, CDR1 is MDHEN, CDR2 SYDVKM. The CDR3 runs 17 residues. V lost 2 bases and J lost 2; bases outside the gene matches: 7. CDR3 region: CASSLMGSGGGQETQYF. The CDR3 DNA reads TGTGCCAGCAGTTTAATGGGTAGCGGGGGGGGACAAGAGACCCAGTACTTC.

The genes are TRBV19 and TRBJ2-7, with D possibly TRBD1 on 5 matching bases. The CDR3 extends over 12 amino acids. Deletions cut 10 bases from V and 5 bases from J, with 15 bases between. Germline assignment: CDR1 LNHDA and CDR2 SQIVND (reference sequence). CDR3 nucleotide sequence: TGTGCCACCCAGGGCCCGGTCAACGAGCAGTACTTC. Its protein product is CATQGPVNEQYF.